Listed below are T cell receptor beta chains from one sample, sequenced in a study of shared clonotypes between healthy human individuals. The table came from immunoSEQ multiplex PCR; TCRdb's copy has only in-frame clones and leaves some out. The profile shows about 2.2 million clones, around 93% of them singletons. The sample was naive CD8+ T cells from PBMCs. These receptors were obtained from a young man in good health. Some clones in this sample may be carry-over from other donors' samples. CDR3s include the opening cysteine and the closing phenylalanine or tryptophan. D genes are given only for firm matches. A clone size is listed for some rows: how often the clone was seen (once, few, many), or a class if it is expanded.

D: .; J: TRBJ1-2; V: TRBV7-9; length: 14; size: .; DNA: TGTGCCAGCAGCCATGGGGAGGCAGGGTATGGCTACACCTTC; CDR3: CASSHGEAGYGYTF
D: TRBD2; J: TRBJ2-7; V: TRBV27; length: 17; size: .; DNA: TGTGCCAGCAGTTTGGCCGGGGGGACCCGAGGATCCTACGAGCAGTACTTC; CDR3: CASSLAGGTRGSYEQYF
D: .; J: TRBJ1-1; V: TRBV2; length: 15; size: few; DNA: TGTGCCAGCAGCCACACACAAGAGATGAACACTGAAGCTTTCTTT; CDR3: CASSHTQEMNTEAFF
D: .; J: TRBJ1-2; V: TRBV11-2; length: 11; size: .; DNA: TGTGCCAGCGCGGCTCTCCCGAGCTACACCTTC; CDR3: CASAALPSYTF
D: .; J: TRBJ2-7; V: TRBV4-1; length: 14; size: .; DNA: TGCGCCAGCAGCCAAGATCGAAGAGGGTACGAGCAGTACTTC; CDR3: CASSQDRRGYEQYF
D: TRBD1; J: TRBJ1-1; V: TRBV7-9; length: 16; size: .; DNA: TGTGCCAGCCGCCGAGGACAGGGGTATGATGTCACTGAAGCTTTCTTT; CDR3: CASRRGQGYDVTEAFF
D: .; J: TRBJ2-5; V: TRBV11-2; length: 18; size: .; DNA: TGTGCCAGCAGCTTAGCGCAGGGTTGGGGGGCGGTCCAAGAGACCCAGTACTTC; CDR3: CASSLAQGWGAVQETQYF
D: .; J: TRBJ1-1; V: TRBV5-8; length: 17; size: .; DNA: TGTGCCAGCAGCTTGGGAGGGGGTTGGGATCTACGGACTGAAGCTTTCTTT; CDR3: CASSLGGGWDLRTEAFF
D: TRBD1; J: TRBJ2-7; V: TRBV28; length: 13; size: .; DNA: TGTGCCAGCAGTCACAGGGGCTCCTACGAGCAGTACTTC; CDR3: CASSHRGSYEQYF
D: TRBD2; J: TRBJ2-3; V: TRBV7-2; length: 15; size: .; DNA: TGTGCCAGCCTACCACTAGCGGGGGCAATATTGTCGCAGTATTTT; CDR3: CASLPLAGAILSQYF